The clone carrying this T cell receptor (beta chain) was seen a few times. Other DNA sequences in this specimen translate into the identical CDR3. The sample is drawn from a study of blood T cell repertoires in COVID-19. The ends were cut back, 0 bases at V and 1 base at J, with 4 bases in the middle. This CDR3 has 13 amino acids. The germline CDR1 and CDR2 sequences are SGHRS and YFSETQ. Clones were sequenced by immunoSEQ multiplex PCR, and TCRdb holds only the in-frame ones, with some missing. Altogether some 180,000 clones are present, around 79% being singletons, with the ten largest covering around 19%.

The rearrangement links TRBV5-1 to TRBJ2-5; unclear D gene. Sequenced: PBMCs or T cells enriched from blood (not recorded which). The source of this sequence is a woman in her 70s in a cohort exposed to, infected with or recovered from COVID-19 (not recorded which). CDR3 bases: TGCGCCAGCAGCTTGGGGGCCCAAGAGACCCAGTACTTC. Residues: CASSLGAQETQYF.